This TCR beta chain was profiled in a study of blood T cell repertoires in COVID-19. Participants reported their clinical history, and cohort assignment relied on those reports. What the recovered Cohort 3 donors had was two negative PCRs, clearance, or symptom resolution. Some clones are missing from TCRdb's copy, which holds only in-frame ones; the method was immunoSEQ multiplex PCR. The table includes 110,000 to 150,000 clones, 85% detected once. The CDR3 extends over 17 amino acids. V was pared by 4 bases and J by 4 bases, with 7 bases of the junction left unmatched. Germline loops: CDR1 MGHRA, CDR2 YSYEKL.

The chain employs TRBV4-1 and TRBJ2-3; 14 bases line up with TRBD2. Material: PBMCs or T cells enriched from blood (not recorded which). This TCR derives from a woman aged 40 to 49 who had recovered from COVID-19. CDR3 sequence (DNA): TGCGCCAGCAGCCTCCGGACTAGCGGGGGGAAGGCAGATACGCAGTATTTT. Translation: CASSLRTSGGKADTQYF.